This T cell receptor (beta chain) was recorded in a study of shared clonotypes between healthy human individuals. Findings of the study overall: Larger richness was generally estimated for naive than memory subsets. Generation of non-shared clonotypes was less probable than generation of clonotypes shared by all four donors.

The naive CD8 fraction comprised CD45RO-negative cells positively selected for CCR7 and excluded terminally differentiated effector memory CD45RA+ cells. Profiling relied on immunoSEQ multiplex PCR, and the TCRdb table lists in-frame clones only, not all of them. The sample records approximately 740,000 clones, nearly 95% being singletons. This clone was recorded only once. Its antigen is as yet unknown. Germline CDR1 is WSHSY and CDR2 is SAAADI. Trimming removed 7 bases from V and 5 bases from J, with 6 bases in between. The CDR3 spans 11 residues. This rearrangement joins TRBV10-2 to TRBJ2-1, with D hard to call. This clonotype originated in a man aged 30-40 years in good health. The sample comprised naive CD8+ T cells sorted from blood. The CDR3 DNA follows: TGCGCCAGCACAACCAACAATGAGCAGTTCTTC. Protein: CASTTNNEQFF.